The entry that follows covers one T cell receptor beta chain sequence. Its antigen remains unknown. With a much larger clone just one base away, this may be a read error. V shed 6 bases and J shed 5 bases, with 17 bases lying between them. In germline, CDR1 is MNHEY, CDR2 SVGEGT. This CDR3 is built from 14 residues. The 20-30 mg bulk tissue piece was not sorted before simultaneous RNA and DNA extraction. The patients had histopathologically diagnosed primary liver carcinoma, and their disease was treated by surgical resection. Five discrete regions of every tumor underwent sampling. Reverse transcription of 500 to 650 ng total RNA with a constant-region primer produced TCR beta cDNA. What produced the TCR beta libraries was three nested multiplex PCR rounds using slightly modified ARM-PCR. The two initial PCR rounds, around 11 cycles each, used TRBV1-TRBV30 forward and C-beta reverse primers. MiXCR, run by TCRdb on the multiplex PCR reads, gives a single entry per CDR3 protein. The data show roughly 120,000 distinct CDR3 sequences, approximately 70% seen once.

This record comes from a study of tumor-infiltrating lymphocytes in primary liver carcinoma. Study observations and caveats: Blood had a significantly lower top-250-clone fraction than tumors did (p = 0.039). Tumor-adjacent and tumor-blood pairs shared a smaller degree of overlap than tumor region pairs.

The V gene is TRBV6-2 or TRBV6-3, the J gene TRBJ2-7; D uncertain. The sequenced sample consisted of liver tumor tissue from sampling region 1. The subset here: tumor region T1, superior pole. The clonotype comes from a woman aged 55-69 years with primary liver carcinoma and hepatitis B virus infection. This CDR3 is CASRHRRVFDEQYF. CDR3 nucleotides: TGTGCCAGCAGACACCGCCGGGTGTTCGACGAGCAGTACTTC.